The T cell receptor (beta chain) under discussion was sequenced for a study of graft-versus-host responses after intestinal transplantation. Study results and caveats: Some GvH clones appeared in ileal mucosa or blood before recipient bone marrow. The highest levels of circulating GvH clones went along with early declines in HvG clones after transplant.

The responders that had proliferated, CFSE-low CD3+CD4+ and CD3+CD8+ cells, were sorted after the reaction. CDR1 and CDR2 from the germline V gene are SNHLY and FYNNEI. V lost 4 bases to trimming and J lost 0 bases, with 7 bases between them. The CDR3 extends over 14 amino acids. Using immunoSEQ multiplex PCR, the repertoire was profiled, and TCRdb retains in-frame clones only, with some absent. The table has 20,000 to 30,000 clones, over 35% seen once; the top ten hold more than 0.55%. The rearrangement uses TRBV2 and TRBJ1-3, with unresolved D. The starting material was alloreactive CD4+ T cells from a mixed lymphocyte reaction culture, obtained before intestinal transplant. As to subset: CFSE-low proliferating T cells sorted from roughly 6-day pre-transplant mixed lymphocyte reaction (GvH or HvG direction). The receptor was isolated from a human patient who received an intestinal transplant. In DNA, the CDR3 is TGTGCCAGCAGTGTTGTCTACTCTGGAAACACCATATATTTT. Protein: CASSVVYSGNTIYF.